Listed below are T cell receptor beta chains from one sample, sequenced in a study of shared clonotypes between healthy human individuals. The data were produced by immunoSEQ multiplex PCR, yet TCRdb's version contains in-frame clones alone and is incomplete. The data show 740,000 or so clones, with more than 70% seen just once and 1.5% to 2% held by the top ten. Sequencing was carried out using memory CD4+ T cells sorted from blood. Source of these receptors: a woman in her 30s in good health. The CDR3 runs from the conserved cysteine through the conserved F or W. Fields, in order: V gene, J gene, CDR3 protein.

>TRBV28|TRBJ2-4
CAAEAKNIQYF
>TRBV7-7|TRBJ2-3
CASSSGLAGVSDTQYF
>TRBV28|TRBJ1-2
CASRFPLGTGKIFGQGYTF
>TRBV5-4|TRBJ2-1
CASSLGLAGPSEQFF
>TRBV5-6|TRBJ2-3
CASSLRLTGADTQYF
>TRBV9|TRBJ2-7
CASSGLAEHSSYEQYF
>TRBV7-2|TRBJ2-7
CASSYGRTGWSHEQYF
>TRBV5-1|TRBJ2-3
CASSSGLAGGPGWADTQYF
>TRBV21-1|TRBJ1-1
CASTTTPVEAFF
>TRBV10-2|TRBJ1-2
CASTTANYGYTF
>TRBV19|TRBJ1-2
CASSLRPTNYGYTF
>TRBV5-1|TRBJ2-1
CASSLGDWYNEQFF
>TRBV28|TRBJ2-4
CASNSGGSFGKNIQYF
>TRBV9|TRBJ2-1
CASSVGLLAGGDEQFF
>TRBV28|TRBJ1-3
CASSAIGGNTIYF
>TRBV27|TRBJ2-2
CASMRDTGELFF
>TRBV27|TRBJ2-1
CASSPRGAGVYNEQFF
>TRBV5-1|TRBJ2-3
CASSLYVGGGTDTQYF
>TRBV7-8|TRBJ1-5
CASRAEGRYQPQHF
>TRBV4-1|TRBJ1-5
CASSPPPSQGARQPQHF
>TRBV5-1|TRBJ2-1
CASSLAEGFNEQFF
>TRBV5-1|TRBJ2-2
CASTSTVNTGELFF
>TRBV2|TRBJ2-7
CASSVASGTDYEQYF
>TRBV7-3|TRBJ2-1
CASSSQVYNEQFF
>TRBV7-9|TRBJ2-7
CASSLSNSYEQYF
>TRBV11-2|TRBJ2-7
CASSPRVGRYEQYF
>TRBV28|TRBJ1-5
CASGGAGTNSNQPQHF
>TRBV11-2|TRBJ1-3
CASNHGTGSGNTIYF
>TRBV10-1|TRBJ1-5
CASSATGQVPQHF
>TRBV19|TRBJ2-5
CAQGRTGQYF